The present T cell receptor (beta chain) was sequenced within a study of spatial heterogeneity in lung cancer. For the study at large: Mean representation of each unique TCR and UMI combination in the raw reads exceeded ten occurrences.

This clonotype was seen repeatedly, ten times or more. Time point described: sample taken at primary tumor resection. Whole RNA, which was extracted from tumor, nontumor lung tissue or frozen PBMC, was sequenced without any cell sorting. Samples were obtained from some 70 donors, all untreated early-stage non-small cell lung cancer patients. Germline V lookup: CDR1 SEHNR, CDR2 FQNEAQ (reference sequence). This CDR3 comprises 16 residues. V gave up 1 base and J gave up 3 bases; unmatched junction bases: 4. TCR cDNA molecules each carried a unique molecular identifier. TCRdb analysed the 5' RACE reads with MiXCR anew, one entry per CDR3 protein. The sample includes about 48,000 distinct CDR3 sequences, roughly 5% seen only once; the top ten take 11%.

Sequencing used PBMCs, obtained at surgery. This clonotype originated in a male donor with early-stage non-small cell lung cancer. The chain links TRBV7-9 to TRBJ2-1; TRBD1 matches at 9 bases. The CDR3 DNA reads TGTGCCAGCAGCTTAGAGACAGGGGGTCTCTACAATGAGCAGTTCTTC. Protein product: CASSLETGGLYNEQFF.